This entry describes one T cell receptor (beta chain). This entry belongs to a study of shared clonotypes between healthy human individuals. Libraries were prepared by immunoSEQ multiplex PCR; TCRdb keeps only in-frame clonotypes and omits some of them. The sample contains more than 2 million clones, about 95% of which appear only once. The germline CDR1 and CDR2 sequences are SGHRS and YFSETQ. V was shortened by 0 bases and J by 0 bases, with 6 bases between the two germline ends. The length of the CDR3 is 15 residues. CD45RO-negative, CCR7-selected cells formed the naive CD8 fraction, which excluded terminally differentiated effector memory CD45RA+ cells.

The source is a man younger than 35 in good health. Specimen: naive CD8+ T cells sorted from blood. This rearrangement joins TRBV5-1 to TRBJ2-2; D gene ambiguous. CDR3 coding DNA: TGCGCCAGCAGCTTGGTGGCGGCGAACACCGGGGAGCTGTTTTTT. As protein: CASSLVAANTGELFF.